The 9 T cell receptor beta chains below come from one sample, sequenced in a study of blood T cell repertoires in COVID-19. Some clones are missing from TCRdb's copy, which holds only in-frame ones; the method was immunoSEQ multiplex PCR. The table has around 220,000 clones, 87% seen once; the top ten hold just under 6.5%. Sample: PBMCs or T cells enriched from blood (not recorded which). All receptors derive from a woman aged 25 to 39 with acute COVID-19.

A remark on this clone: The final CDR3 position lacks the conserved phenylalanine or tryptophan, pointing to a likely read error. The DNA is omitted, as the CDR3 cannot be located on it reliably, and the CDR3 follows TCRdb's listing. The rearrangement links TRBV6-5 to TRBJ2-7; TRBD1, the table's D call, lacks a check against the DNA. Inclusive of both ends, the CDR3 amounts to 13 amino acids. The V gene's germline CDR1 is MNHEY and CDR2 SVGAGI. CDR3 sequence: CASSYSAGLPPSI.

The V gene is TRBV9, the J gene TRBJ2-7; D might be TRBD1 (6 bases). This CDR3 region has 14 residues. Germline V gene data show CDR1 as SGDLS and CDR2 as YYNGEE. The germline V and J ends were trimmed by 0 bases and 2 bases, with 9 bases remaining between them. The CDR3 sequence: CASSVEEGAYEQYF. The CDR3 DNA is TGTGCCAGCAGCGTAGAAGAGGGGGCCTACGAGCAGTACTTC.

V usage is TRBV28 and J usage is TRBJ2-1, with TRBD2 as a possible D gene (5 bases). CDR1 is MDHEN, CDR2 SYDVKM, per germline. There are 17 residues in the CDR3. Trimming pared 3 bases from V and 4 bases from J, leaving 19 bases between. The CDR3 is CASSFRGQPPGYNEQFF. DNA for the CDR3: TGTGCCAGCAGTTTTCGGGGTCAACCTCCGGGTTACAATGAGCAGTTCTTC.

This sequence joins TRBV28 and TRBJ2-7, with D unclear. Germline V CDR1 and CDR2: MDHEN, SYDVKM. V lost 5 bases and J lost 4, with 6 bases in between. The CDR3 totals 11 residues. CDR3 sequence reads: CASSLGYEQYF. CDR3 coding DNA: TGTGCCAGCAGTCTAGGATACGAGCAGTACTTC.

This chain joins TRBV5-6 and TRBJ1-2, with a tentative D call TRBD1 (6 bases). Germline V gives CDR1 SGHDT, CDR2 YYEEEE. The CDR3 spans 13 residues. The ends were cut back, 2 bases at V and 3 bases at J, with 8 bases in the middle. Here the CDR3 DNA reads TGTGCCAGCAGCTTCAGACAGGACTATGGCTACACCTTC. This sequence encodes CASSFRQDYGYTF.

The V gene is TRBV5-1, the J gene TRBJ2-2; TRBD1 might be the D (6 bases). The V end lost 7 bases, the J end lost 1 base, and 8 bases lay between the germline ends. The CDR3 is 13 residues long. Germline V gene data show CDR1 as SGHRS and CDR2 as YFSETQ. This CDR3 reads CASEGENTGELFF. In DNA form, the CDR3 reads TGCGCCAGCGAGGGGGAGAACACCGGGGAGCTGTTTTTT.

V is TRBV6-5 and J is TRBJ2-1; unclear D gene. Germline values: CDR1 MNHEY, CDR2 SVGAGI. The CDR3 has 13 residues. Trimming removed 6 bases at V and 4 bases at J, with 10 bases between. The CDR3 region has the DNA TGTGCCAGCAGACAAGATGTTTACAATGAGCAGTTCTTC. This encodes CASRQDVYNEQFF.

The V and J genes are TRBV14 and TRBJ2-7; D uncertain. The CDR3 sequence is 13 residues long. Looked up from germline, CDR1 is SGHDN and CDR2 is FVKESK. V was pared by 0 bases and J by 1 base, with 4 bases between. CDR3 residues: CASSQDSSYEQYF. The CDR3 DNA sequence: TGTGCCAGCAGCCAAGATTCGTCCTACGAGCAGTACTTC. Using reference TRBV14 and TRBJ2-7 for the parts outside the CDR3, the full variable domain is EAGVTQFPSHSVIEKGQTVTLRCDPISGHDNLYWYRRVMGKEIKFLLHFVKESKQDESGMPNNRFLAERTGGTYSTLKVQPAELEDSGVYFCASSQDSSYEQYFGPGTRLTVT.

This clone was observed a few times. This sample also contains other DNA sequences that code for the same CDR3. CDR3 in amino acids: CASSPGGKNTEAFF. The CDR3 coding sequence is TGCGCCAGCTCCCCCGGGGGGAAGAACACTGAAGCTTTCTTT. This chain links TRBV5-1 with TRBJ1-1; maybe TRBD1 (5 bases). V gave up 7 bases and J gave up 1 base, with 14 bases separating them. CDR1 and CDR2 from the germline V gene are SGHRS and YFSETQ. The CDR3 has 14 residues.